The rows below give T cell receptor beta chains drawn from one sample of a study of T cell changes during pregnancy in multiple sclerosis. Libraries were prepared by immunoSEQ multiplex PCR; TCRdb keeps only in-frame clonotypes and omits some of them. The data show tens of thousands of clones, 94% seen once. The sample in question was CD8+ T cells from peripheral blood mononuclear cells, obtained in the first trimester of pregnancy. These receptors all come from a female donor with multiple sclerosis, enrolled in a pregnancy study. The CDR3 runs from the conserved cysteine through the conserved F or W. The D gene is left open where the match is weak. Size tells how often a clone was seen (once, few, many) or the class of an expanded clone, and some rows leave it out.

.	TRBV6-1	TRBJ2-7	17	.	TGTGCCAGCAGTGAACCGTTATGGGCAGGGGCCCCCTACGAGCAGTACTTC	CASSEPLWAGAPYEQYF
.	TRBV19	TRBJ2-1	13	.	TGTGCCAGTAGTATAGTCGCCTACAATGAGCAGTTCTTC	CASSIVAYNEQFF
.	TRBV25-1	TRBJ2-3	17	TRBD2	TGTGCCAGCAGTGAACCCACTAGCGGGGGGACCACAGATACGCAGTATTTT	CASSEPTSGGTTDTQYF
.	TRBV27	TRBJ2-1	14	.	TGTGCCAGCAGTCCTGTACACAGGGTAGATGAGCAGTTCTTC	CASSPVHRVDEQFF
once	TRBV11-2	TRBJ1-3	15	.	TGTGCCAGCAGCTTAGATCAGTCTCCTGGAAACACCATATATTTT	CASSLDQSPGNTIYF
once	TRBV7-9	TRBJ1-1	15	.	TGTGCCAGCAGCGACGAAACGACAGGCGCAGGTGGGGCTTTCTTT	CASSDETTGAGGAFF
.	TRBV6-1	TRBJ2-7	17	TRBD2	TGTGCCAGCAGTGAAAGGGAGCTAGCGGAGGCCTCCTACGAGCAGTACTTC	CASSERELAEASYEQYF
.	TRBV11-2	TRBJ2-1	17	TRBD1	TGTGCCAGCAGCTTGGGGGGACAGGGAATTACCTACAATGAGCAGTTCTTC	CASSLGGQGITYNEQFF
.	TRBV9	TRBJ2-1	15	TRBD1	TGTGCCAGCAGCGTAGCTACAGGGGTGGTGAATGAGCAGTTCTTC	CASSVATGVVNEQFF
.	TRBV27	TRBJ2-2	13	.	TGTGCCAGCAGTTTAACGGTCACCGGGGAGCTGTTTTTT	CASSLTVTGELFF
few	TRBV25-1	TRBJ2-1	14	TRBD2	TGTGCCAGCAGTGACCTTTCGACTAGCGGGAGTGTGTTCTTC	CASSDLSTSGSVFF
.	TRBV4-3	TRBJ1-2	17	TRBD1	TGCGCCAGCAGCCACGGGACAGGGGCCCTTAACTTCTATGGCTACACCTTC	CASSHGTGALNFYGYTF
.	TRBV7-9	TRBJ2-7	15	TRBD2	TGTGCCAGCAGCCTGACTAGCGGGTCATACTACGAGCAGTACTTC	CASSLTSGSYYEQYF
.	TRBV6-6	TRBJ1-1	12	.	TGTGCCAGCAGCTCTGTGCCCGGTGAAGCTTTCTTT	CASSSVPGEAFF
once	TRBV19	TRBJ2-1	17	TRBD2	TGTGCCAGTAGTATAGATAAACGCGGGAGGGCTTACAATGAGCAGTTCTTC	CASSIDKRGRAYNEQFF
.	TRBV5-5	TRBJ2-6	17	.	TGTGCCAGCAGCTTGGGGGGGGTGGGATCTGGGGCCAACGTCCTGACTTTC	CASSLGGVGSGANVLTF
once	TRBV11-2	TRBJ2-7	15	.	TGTGCCAGCAGCGGGGGGGACAAAAGCTCCTACGAGCAGTACTTC	CASSGGDKSSYEQYF